The 14 T cell receptor beta chains in this list originate from one sample, sequenced in a study of T-cell memory formation after mild COVID-19 (dated by TCRdb to 2020 to 2022). Library construction relied on 5' RACE. The sequencing machine was an Illumina NovaSeq 6000. TCRdb applied fastp at Q25 and MiXCR to the public reads, then kept only in-frame beta chains. Records with the same CDR3 protein are collapsed into one entry carrying the most frequent genes and DNA. Here the sample has some 120,000 distinct CDR3 sequences; about 5.9% occur a single time. The ten largest clones represent 2% to 2.5% of the sample. The specimen was PBMCs or a T cell subset sorted from them (not recorded which). Receptor source: an adult woman who had mild COVID-19 (a few samples of this study predate the infection). The sample titles of this study are shuffled in the database, so cell type and time point are left out; the donor was told from shared clones.

The J gene is TRBJ2-1, the V gene TRBV18, with D unclear. The CDR3 totals 12 residues. The V gene lost 3 bases and the J gene lost 5 bases, with 5 bases spanning the gap. CDR1 KGHSH and CDR2 LQKENI come from the germline V gene. The CDR3 is CASSPRNNEQFF. The CDR3 DNA reads TGTGCCAGCTCACCGCGGAACAATGAGCAGTTCTTC.

V and J are TRBV29-1 and TRBJ1-1; no firm D call. The CDR3 consists of 11 residues. Germline V gives CDR1 SQVTM, CDR2 ANQGSEA. Trimming removed 3 bases at V and 4 bases at J, with 6 bases between. The CDR3 DNA follows: TGCAGCGTTGACTTGGTCACTGAAGCTTTCTTT. It encodes CSVDLVTEAFF.

This clonotype was detected only a few times. The chain joins TRBV18 to TRBJ1-4; 8 nucleotides match TRBD1. The germline gives CDR1 KGHSH, CDR2 LQKENI. Germline trimming cut 2 bases from V and 8 bases from J; bases unmatched to any gene: 7. CDR3 length equals 15 residues. CDR3 region: CASSPRTGFVEKLFF. Here the CDR3 DNA reads TGTGCCAGCTCACCAAGGACAGGGTTCGTGGAAAAACTGTTTTTT. The full variable domain, its missing parts supplied by reference TRBV18 and TRBJ1-4, is NAGVMQNPRHLVRRRGQEARLRCSPMKGHSHVYWYRQLPEEGLKFMVYLQKENIIDESGMPKERFSAEFPKEGPSILRIQQVVRGDSAAYFCASSPRTGFVEKLFFGSGTQLSVL.

This clonotype was observed many times. The chain couples TRBV5-1 to TRBJ2-5, with D unresolved. V lost 4 bases to trimming and J lost 2 bases, with 15 bases between them. The CDR3 is 15 amino acids. The V gene's germline CDR1 is SGHRS and CDR2 YFSETQ. This CDR3 reads CASSPETGPQETQYF. DNA of the CDR3: TGCGCCAGCAGCCCCGAGACCGGCCCTCAAGAGACCCAGTACTTC.

V usage is TRBV24-1 and J usage is TRBJ2-7, with D perhaps matching TRBD2 (7 bases). V shed 4 bases and J shed 6 bases, with 15 bases lying between them. Germline loops: CDR1 KGHDR, CDR2 SFDVKD. CDR3 length: 14 amino acids. In nucleotides, the CDR3 is TGTGCCACCAGTGAGGCGGGGGCCCGCAGCGAGCAGTACTTC. It specifies CATSEAGARSEQYF.

This clonotype was detected ten times or more. The chain links TRBV24-1 to TRBJ2-3, with no clear D. Trimming took off 5 bases at V and 8 bases at J, with 10 bases between the two ends. From germline, CDR1 is KGHDR and CDR2 SFDVKD. CDR3 size: 12 residues. The CDR3 region is CATSAVGGTQYF. Here the CDR3 DNA reads TGTGCCACCAGTGCAGTCGGTGGTACGCAGTATTTT.

CDR3: CASGRAYGGRSDTQYF. DNA for the CDR3: TGTGCCAGCGGACGAGCATATGGGGGACGTTCAGATACGCAGTATTTT. This chain connects TRBV27 to TRBJ2-3, with D possibly called TRBD1 or TRBD2 (5 bases each). CDR1 is MNHEY and CDR2 is SMNVEV in the germline V gene (reference sequence). The ends were cut back, 8 bases at V and 4 bases at J, with 22 bases in the middle. The CDR3 runs 16 residues.

This clonotype turned up a few times. V usage is TRBV10-3 and J usage is TRBJ2-5; 8 nucleotides line up with TRBD2. Trimming removed 1 base from V and 5 bases from J; junction bases left unmatched: 3. The CDR3 runs 14 residues. Per the germline V gene, CDR1 is ENHRY and CDR2 is SYGVKD. CDR3 DNA: TGTGCCATCAGTGAGTGGAGCGGGGGTGAGACCCAGTACTTC. Protein sequence: CAISEWSGGETQYF.

The J gene is TRBJ2-2, the V gene TRBV18, with D possibly being TRBD1 (5 bases). Trimming pared 8 bases from V and 1 base from J, leaving 11 bases between. Germline assignment: CDR1 KGHSH and CDR2 LQKENI. This CDR3 is 14 amino acids long. The CDR3 region has the DNA TGTGCCAGCACTGTGGGGCAGAACACCGGGGAGCTGTTTTTT. Translating gives CASTVGQNTGELFF.

CDR3 bases: TGTGCCAGCAGCACGGGACTAGCGCGGACCGGGGAGCTGTTTTTT. Its protein product is CASSTGLARTGELFF. The V call is TRBV9, the J call TRBJ2-2, with TRBD2 matching 10 bases. Trimming took 4 bases from V and 5 from J; bases not matched to a gene: 5. The CDR3 spans 15 residues. From germline, CDR1 is SGDLS and CDR2 YYNGEE.

This clonotype has at least ten counts. The rearrangement joins TRBV12-3 or TRBV12-4 to TRBJ2-7; 9 bases are a match to TRBD1. Losses at the gene ends were 6 bases for V and 0 bases for J; bases not matched to a gene: 6. The CDR3 has 15 residues. The CDR3 DNA reads TGTGCCAGCAGCGCTCCGGGACAGGGCTCCTACGAGCAGTACTTC. Its protein product is CASSAPGQGSYEQYF.

The chain has TRBV10-3 and TRBJ1-6; D gene unclear. V shed 2 bases and J shed 9 bases, with 11 bases lying between them. The CDR3 consists of 14 residues. Germline V gene data show CDR1 as ENHRY and CDR2 as SYGVKD. CDR3 coding DNA: TGTGCCATCAGTGAGCGGCTTGATAGTTCACCCCTCCACTTT. The encoded protein is CAISERLDSSPLHF.

This clonotype was detected many times. This chain links TRBV5-1 with TRBJ1-2, with D tentatively TRBD1 (5 bases). The CDR3 is 14 residues long. The germline gives CDR1 SGHRS, CDR2 YFSETQ. V lost 0 bases and J 5 bases, leaving 11 bases between the germline ends. CDR3 region: CASSLDQGLYGYTF. The CDR3 DNA sequence: TGCGCCAGCAGCTTGGACCAGGGTCTATATGGCTACACCTTC.

This clonotype has at least ten counts. The chain is built from TRBV18 and TRBJ2-5, with TRBD2 identical over 7 bases. V shed 0 bases and J 2 bases; nucleotides not matched to a gene: 3. The CDR3 runs to 15 residues. The V gene's germline CDR1 is KGHSH and CDR2 LQKENI. For the CDR3, the DNA is TGTGCCAGCTCACCACCTAGCGGGCATCAAGAGACCCAGTACTTC. It yields the protein CASSPPSGHQETQYF.